The source of this T cell receptor beta chain is a study of cytomegalovirus exposure and HLA in healthy donors. Study in general: Out of about 179 million T cells, an earlier analysis found around 110 million unique TCR beta sequences in total.

Study-wide results and limits: In a later analysis, a missense DCLRE1C variant was linked to TCR beta V- and J-gene trimming. Judged likely to be a sequencing artifact was a cluster of highly shared sequence variants. Links to common viral pathogens appeared, in a later analysis, for several of the most significant clusters.

PCR amplification relied on 60 Vbeta primers (plus 13 Jbeta primers). TCRdb keeps only in-frame clones here, not all; method: immunoSEQ multiplex PCR. This sample's clone table lists about 210,000 clones. V lost 3 bases and J lost 0, with 9 bases in between. This CDR3 region has 13 residues. CDR1 is GTSNPN, CDR2 SVGIG, per germline (reference sequence). Of note for this clone: No antigen is known for it.

This TCR was sampled from a young woman in good health and CMV-seropositive. The chain carries TRBV30 and TRBJ2-7; TRBD2 is a possible D gene (6 bases). The sequenced sample consisted of PBMCs. The CDR3 protein is CAWSGGSSYEQYF. The CDR3 DNA reads TGTGCCTGGAGCGGGGGAAGCTCCTACGAGCAGTACTTC.